The 10 T cell receptor beta chains given below trace back to one sample, sequenced in a study of blood T cell repertoires in COVID-19. Repertoires were generated with immunoSEQ multiplex PCR, while TCRdb's copy carries only in-frame clones and drops some. This table holds approximately 300,000 clones, 87% found once. Sequencing input: peripheral blood. The source of these receptors is a woman aged 45 to 65 who had recovered from COVID-19.

This chain uses TRBV5-1 with TRBJ1-1; TRBD1 matches 9 bases. The CDR3 runs to 15 residues. Germline values: CDR1 SGHRS, CDR2 YFSETQ. V was clipped by 1 base and J by 5 bases; unmatched bases: 6. CDR3 amino acids: CASSLHRGLRTEAFF. Written as DNA, the CDR3 is TGCGCCAGCAGCTTGCACAGGGGGCTAAGGACTGAAGCTTTCTTT. Full variable domain (outside the CDR3, taken from reference TRBV5-1 and TRBJ1-1): KAGVTQTPRYLIKTRGQQVTLSCSPISGHRSVSWYQQTPGQGLQFLFEYFSETQRNKGNFPGRFSGRQFSNSRSEMNVSTLELGDSALYLCASSLHRGLRTEAFFGQGTRLTVV.

This clone came up once. V is TRBV5-6 and J is TRBJ2-7; no firm D call. V lost 1 base and J lost 3, with 8 bases in between. Germline V gene data show CDR1 as SGHDT and CDR2 as YYEEEE. The CDR3 totals 13 residues. The CDR3 sequence is CASSLWSNYEQYF. DNA for the CDR3: TGTGCCAGCAGCTTGTGGAGTAACTACGAGCAGTACTTC.

The chain combines TRBV5-1 with TRBJ2-5, with D perhaps matching TRBD1 (6 bases). The germline V and J ends were trimmed by 2 bases and 2 bases, with 10 bases remaining between them. In germline, CDR1 is SGHRS, CDR2 YFSETQ. CDR3 size: 14 residues. The CDR3 DNA sequence: TGCGCCAGCAGCTTCTCAGGGGTTCAAGAGACCCAGTACTTC. It codes for CASSFSGVQETQYF.

J is TRBJ1-1 and V is TRBV15, with D possibly being TRBD1 (5 bases). In germline, CDR1 is LNHNV, CDR2 YYDKDF (reference sequence). V shed 5 bases and J shed 3 bases, with 16 bases lying between them. The CDR3 has 15 amino acids. Here the CDR3 reads CATSPLRRVDTEAFF. The CDR3 DNA sequence: TGTGCCACCAGCCCCCTTCGCAGGGTGGACACTGAAGCTTTCTTT. Looking up the rest from reference TRBV15 and TRBJ1-1 gives the full variable domain: DAMVIQNPRYQVTQFGKPVTLSCSQTLNHNVMYWYQQKSSQAPKLLFHYYDKDFNNEADTPDNFQSRRPNTSFCFLDIRSPGLGDTAMYLCATSPLRRVDTEAFFGQGTRLTVV.

The table lists this clone with a count of one. The chain carries TRBV4-2 and TRBJ1-1, with D tentatively TRBD1 (5 bases). The V gene lost 2 bases and the J gene lost 1 base, with 17 bases spanning the gap. Germline V gene lookup returns CDR1 LGHNA and CDR2 YNFKEQ. This CDR3 comprises 17 residues. The CDR3 sequence: CASSQPRQSPENTEAFF. The CDR3, as DNA: TGTGCCAGCAGCCAACCTCGACAGTCCCCCGAGAACACTGAAGCTTTCTTT.

V gene TRBV29-1 combines with J gene TRBJ2-7; tentatively, D is TRBD1 (5 bases). Between the trimmed V and J ends, which lost 4 bases and 4 bases, there was a span of 8 bases. Per the germline V gene, CDR1 is SQVTM and CDR2 is ANQGSEA. This CDR3 spans 11 amino acids. Here the CDR3 reads CSVGTPYEQYF. CDR3 DNA sequence: TGCAGCGTTGGGACACCTTACGAGCAGTACTTC.

The chain has TRBV20-1 and TRBJ1-1; no clear D gene. Germline V gene data show CDR1 as DFQATT and CDR2 as SNEGSKA (reference sequence). The CDR3 runs 13 residues. The V gene lost 3 bases and the J gene lost 3 bases, with 11 bases spanning the gap. The CDR3 DNA follows: TGCAGTGCTAGTCCCCCCCCTCACACTGAAGCTTTCTTT. Translated, it gives CSASPPPHTEAFF.

CDR3 in DNA: TGCGCCAGCACTAGCGGGAGGAGGGGCACAGATACGCAGTATTTT. The encoded protein is CASTSGRRGTDTQYF. This rearrangement joins TRBV5-1 to TRBJ2-3; 11 bases are a match to TRBD2. The CDR3 sequence is 15 residues long. Germline-derived CDR1 and CDR2 are SGHRS and YFSETQ. The V and J ends lost 6 bases and 1 base, in that order; junction bases with no gene match: 4. The whole variable domain, filled in from reference TRBV5-1 and TRBJ2-3, reads KAGVTQTPRYLIKTRGQQVTLSCSPISGHRSVSWYQQTPGQGLQFLFEYFSETQRNKGNFPGRFSGRQFSNSRSEMNVSTLELGDSALYLCASTSGRRGTDTQYFGPGTRLTVL.

This rearrangement joins TRBV20-1 to TRBJ2-1, with D perhaps matching TRBD2 (6 bases). The CDR3 is made up of 13 amino acids. V was cut by 6 bases and J by 9 bases, with 18 bases left in between. Germline V gene lookup returns CDR1 DFQATT and CDR2 SNEGSKA (reference sequence). This CDR3 is CSASRLALGEQFF. CDR3 nucleotides: TGCAGTGCCAGTCGTCTAGCGTTGGGTGAGCAGTTCTTC.

The J gene is TRBJ2-1, the V gene TRBV7-9; 12 bases align to TRBD2. The germline CDR1 and CDR2 sequences are SEHNR and FQNEAQ (reference sequence). This CDR3 has 15 residues. V was clipped by 3 bases and J by 6 bases; unmatched bases: 3. The CDR3 protein is CASSFLAGGFNEQFF. The CDR3 nucleotides are TGTGCCAGCAGCTTCCTAGCGGGAGGGTTCAATGAGCAGTTCTTC.